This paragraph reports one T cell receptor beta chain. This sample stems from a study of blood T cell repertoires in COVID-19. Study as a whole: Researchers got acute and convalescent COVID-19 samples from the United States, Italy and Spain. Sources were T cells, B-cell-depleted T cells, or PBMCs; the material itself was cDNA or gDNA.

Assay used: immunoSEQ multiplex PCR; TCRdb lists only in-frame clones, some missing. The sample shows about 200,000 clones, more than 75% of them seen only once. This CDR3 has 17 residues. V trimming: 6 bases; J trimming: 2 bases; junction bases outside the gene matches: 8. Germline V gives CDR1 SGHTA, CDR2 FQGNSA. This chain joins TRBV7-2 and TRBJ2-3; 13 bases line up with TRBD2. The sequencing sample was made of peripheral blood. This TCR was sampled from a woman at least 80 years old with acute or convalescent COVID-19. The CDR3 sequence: CASRSRLAGGPTDTQYF. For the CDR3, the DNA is TGTGCCAGCAGGTCGCGACTAGCGGGAGGACCCACAGATACGCAGTATTTT.